This TCR beta chain emerged from a study of intratumoral heterogeneity in liver cancer. Context from the whole study: In the full roughly 13-patient cohort, the median age was around 59 years and the majority of patients were male. To investigate intratumor heterogeneity, the study integrated RNA-seq, DNA sequencing, TCR-seq and SNP array data drawn from multiple regions of hepatocellular carcinoma specimens. The overall cohort comprised some 70 multiregional samples from 14 HCC patients, with 50 to 55 tumoral and approximately 20 adjacent nontumoral regions. The research as a whole found: Limitations acknowledged by the authors included a relatively low number of patients and under-sampled representation of tumor-infiltrating lymphocytes.

Early-stage hepatocellular carcinoma was present in all patients, and no therapy was administered to any patient before surgical resection. No macroscopic evidence of necrosis or hemorrhage was present in the sampled areas. Multiple regions from a couple of patients underwent TCR sequencing (ImmunoSeq). Each frozen resection tissue sample was taken at least 1 cm away from every other sample. Samples labelled N came from nontumoral liver tissue adjacent to the tumor. Genomic DNA was isolated from bulk tissue with the DNeasy blood and tissue kit. V trim: 5 bases; J trim: 2 bases; unmatched bases: 4. The CDR3 numbers 15 residues from cysteine through phenylalanine. Of the read, only the CDR3 DNA is kept; its 45 bases are in frame from base 1. For CDR1 and CDR2, the germline V gene lists SGHAT and FQNNGV. The immunoSEQ assay was used to sequence TCR beta chain CDR3 regions from genomic DNA. Primers annealing to V and J segments amplified rearranged VDJ segments. From the authors' description of their analysis: The ImmunoSeq Analyzer software was used to calculate clonality and richness metrics. To find clones with differing abundance between regions, Fisher's exact test was applied together with a beta-binomial method for extra stringency. TCRdb provides this immuneACCESS table in a form limited to in-frame rearrangements. Some clones are lacking; in checked studies, under half of them reflect an unresolved V gene, and why the rest are absent is not known. D and trimming come from the DNA, and the V and J calls and clone size come from that table. Recorded for this sample are tens of thousands of clones; just under 75% of them occurred a single time. Approximately 18% of the sample lies in the top ten.

To note about this clone: It lacks a known antigen. Base qualities were left out, and no much larger clone turns up one base away.

Rearrangement joined TRBV11-2 to TRBJ2-5; 11 central bases correspond to TRBD2. The sequence was obtained from a woman between 70 and 85 years old with hepatocellular carcinoma. Sequenced here: tumor-adjacent normal tissue, sampled before any cancer treatment. The CDR3 reads CASSRGTSGQETQYF. The DNA sequence follows: TGTGCCAGCAGCAGAGGGACTAGCGGACAAGAGACCCAGTACTTC.